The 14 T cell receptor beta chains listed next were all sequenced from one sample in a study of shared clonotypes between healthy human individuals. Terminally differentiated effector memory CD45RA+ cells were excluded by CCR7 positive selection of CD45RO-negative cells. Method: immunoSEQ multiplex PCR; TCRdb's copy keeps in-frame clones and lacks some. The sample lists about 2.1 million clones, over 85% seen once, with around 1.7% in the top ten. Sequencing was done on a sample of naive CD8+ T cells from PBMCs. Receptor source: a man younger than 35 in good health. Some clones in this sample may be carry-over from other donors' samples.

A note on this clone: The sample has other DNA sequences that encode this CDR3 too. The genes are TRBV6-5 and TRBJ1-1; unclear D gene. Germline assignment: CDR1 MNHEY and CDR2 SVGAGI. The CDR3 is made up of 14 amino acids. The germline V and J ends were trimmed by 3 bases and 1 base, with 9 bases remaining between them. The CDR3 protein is CASSYREGNTEAFF. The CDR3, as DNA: TGTGCCAGCAGTTATAGGGAGGGGAACACTGAAGCTTTCTTT.

CDR3 amino acids: CASSLQDPATDTQYF. CDR3 DNA sequence: TGTGCCAGCAGTTTGCAGGACCCGGCCACAGATACGCAGTATTTT. J is TRBJ2-3 and V is TRBV27; D gene unclear. CDR1 is MNHEY, CDR2 SMNVEV, per germline (reference sequence). The CDR3 runs to 15 residues. Trimming shortened V by 3 bases and J by 2 bases, and 12 bases separated the two germline ends.

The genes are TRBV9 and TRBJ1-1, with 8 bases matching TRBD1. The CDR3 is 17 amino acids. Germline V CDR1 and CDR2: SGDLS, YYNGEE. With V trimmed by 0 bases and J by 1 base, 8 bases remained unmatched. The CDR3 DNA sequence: TGTGCCAGCAGCGTAGGTTCGTCAGGGGGCCCGAACACTGAAGCTTTCTTT. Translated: CASSVGSSGGPNTEAFF.

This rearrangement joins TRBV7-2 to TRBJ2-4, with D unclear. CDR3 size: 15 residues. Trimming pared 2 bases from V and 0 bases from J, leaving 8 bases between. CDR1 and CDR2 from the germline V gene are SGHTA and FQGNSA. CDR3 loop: CASSLIVLAKNIQYF. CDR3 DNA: TGTGCCAGCAGCTTAATCGTCCTAGCCAAAAACATTCAGTACTTC.

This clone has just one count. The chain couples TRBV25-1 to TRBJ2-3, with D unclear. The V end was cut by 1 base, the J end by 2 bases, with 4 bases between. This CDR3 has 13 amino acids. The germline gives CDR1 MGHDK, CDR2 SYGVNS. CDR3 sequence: CASSEWSTDTQYF. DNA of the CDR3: TGTGCCAGCAGTGAATGGTCCACAGATACGCAGTATTTT. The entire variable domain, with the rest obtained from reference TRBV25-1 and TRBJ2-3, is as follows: EADIYQTPRYLVIGTGKKITLECSQTMGHDKMYWYQQDPGMELHLIHYSYGVNSTEKGDLSSESTVSRIRTEHFPLTLESARPSHTSQYLCASSEWSTDTQYFGPGTRLTVL.

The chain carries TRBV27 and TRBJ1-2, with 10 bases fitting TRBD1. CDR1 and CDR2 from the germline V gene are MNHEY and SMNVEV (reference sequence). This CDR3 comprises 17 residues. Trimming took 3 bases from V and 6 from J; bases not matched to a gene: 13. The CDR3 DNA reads TGTGCCAGCAGTTTGTTCCCGCGGGACAGGGGAGGGGATGGCTACACCTTC. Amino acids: CASSLFPRDRGGDGYTF.

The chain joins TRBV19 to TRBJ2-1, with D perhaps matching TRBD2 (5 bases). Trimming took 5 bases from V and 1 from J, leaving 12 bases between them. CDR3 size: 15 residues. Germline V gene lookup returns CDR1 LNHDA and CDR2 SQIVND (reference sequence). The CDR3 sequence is CASSVWGVSYNEQFF. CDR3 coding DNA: TGTGCCAGTAGTGTATGGGGAGTGTCCTACAATGAGCAGTTCTTC.

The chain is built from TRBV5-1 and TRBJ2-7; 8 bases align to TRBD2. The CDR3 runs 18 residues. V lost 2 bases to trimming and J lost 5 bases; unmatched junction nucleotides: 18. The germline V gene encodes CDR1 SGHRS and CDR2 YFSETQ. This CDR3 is CASSFGGRNSGINNEQYF. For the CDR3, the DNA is TGCGCCAGCAGCTTTGGGGGAAGGAATAGCGGGATTAATAACGAGCAGTACTTC.

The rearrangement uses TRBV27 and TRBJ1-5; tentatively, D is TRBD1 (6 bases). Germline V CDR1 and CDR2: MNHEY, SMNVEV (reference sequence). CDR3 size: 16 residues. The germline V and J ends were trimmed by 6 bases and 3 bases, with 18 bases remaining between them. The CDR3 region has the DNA TGTGCCAGCAGCCCCCAGGGGTACAGCTTCAATCAGCCCCAGCATTTT. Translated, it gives CASSPQGYSFNQPQHF.

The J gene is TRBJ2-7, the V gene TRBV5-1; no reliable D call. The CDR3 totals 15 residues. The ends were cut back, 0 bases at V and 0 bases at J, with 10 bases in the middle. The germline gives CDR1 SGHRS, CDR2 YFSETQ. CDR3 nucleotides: TGCGCCAGCAGCTTGGCGGCAGGATACTCCTACGAGCAGTACTTC. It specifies CASSLAAGYSYEQYF.

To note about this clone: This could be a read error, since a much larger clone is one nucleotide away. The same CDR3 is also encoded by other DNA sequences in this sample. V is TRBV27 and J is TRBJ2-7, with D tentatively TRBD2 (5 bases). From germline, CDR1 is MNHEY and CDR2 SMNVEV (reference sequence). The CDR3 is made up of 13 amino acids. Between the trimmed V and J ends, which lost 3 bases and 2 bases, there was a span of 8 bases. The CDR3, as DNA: TGTGCCAGCAGTTTGGGGAGCGCCTACGAGCAGTACTTC. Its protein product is CASSLGSAYEQYF.

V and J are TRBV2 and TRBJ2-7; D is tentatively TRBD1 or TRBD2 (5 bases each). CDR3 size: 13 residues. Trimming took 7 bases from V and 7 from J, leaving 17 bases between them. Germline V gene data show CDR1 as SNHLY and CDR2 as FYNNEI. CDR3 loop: CASTPQGDGEQYF. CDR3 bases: TGTGCCAGCACTCCTCAAGGGGACGGGGAGCAGTACTTC.

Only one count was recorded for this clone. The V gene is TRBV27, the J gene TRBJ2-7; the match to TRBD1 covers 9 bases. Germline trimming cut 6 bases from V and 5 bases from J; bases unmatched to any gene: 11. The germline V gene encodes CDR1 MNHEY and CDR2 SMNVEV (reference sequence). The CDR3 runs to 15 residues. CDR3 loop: CASSRGGQGPHEQYF. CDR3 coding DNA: TGTGCCAGCAGCCGCGGCGGACAGGGGCCACACGAGCAGTACTTC.

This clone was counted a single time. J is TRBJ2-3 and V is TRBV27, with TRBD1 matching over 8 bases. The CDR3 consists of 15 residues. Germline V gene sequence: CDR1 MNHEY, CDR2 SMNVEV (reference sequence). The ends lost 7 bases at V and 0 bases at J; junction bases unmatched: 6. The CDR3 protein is CASTVDRGSTDTQYF. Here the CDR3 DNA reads TGTGCCAGCACCGTAGACAGGGGTAGCACAGATACGCAGTATTTT.